The present entry profiles one T cell receptor (beta chain) with its context. The antigen this receptor binds is unknown. No base qualities exist here, and no much larger clone lies one base off it. V gives up 4 bases and J gives up 3 bases, and the segment between their germline ends measures 14 bases. CDR1 and CDR2, looked up from the germline V gene, are SGHTA and FQGNSA. The CDR3, from cysteine to phenylalanine, totals 15 residues. Of the read, only the CDR3 DNA is kept; its 45 bases are in frame from base 1. This record belongs to a study of shared clonotypes between healthy human individuals (TCRdb year 2020). Describing the broader study: A couple of women and three men aged 18 to 49 years were included in the cohort. To estimate repertoire size and how much clonotype sharing occurs between individuals, the study deeply sequenced the blood TCR repertoires of five healthy adults. Between about 0.85 and 8.9 billion PBMCs per donor were obtained by leukapheresis. For each donor, CD4 naive and CD4 memory were each run on three plates, CD8 naive on two plates, and CD8 memory on one plate. To increase sequencing depth and limit assay-specific biases, different laboratories used diverse techniques to prepare libraries and sequence TCR repertoires.

Using the deep immunoSEQ assay, multiplex PCR amplified TCR CDR3 regions from genomic DNA. For each cell subset, the extracted genomic DNA was distributed evenly across all wells of several immunoSEQ 96-well plates, and each plate served as one replicate. Each replicate PCR for sorted subsets received about 180 ng genomic DNA, equal to roughly 30,000 T cell genomes. Purified libraries were quantified with a Qubit 3.0 fluorometer, sized on a Bioanalyzer 2100, and re-quantified with the KAPA Library Quantification kit. Every immunoSEQ 96-well plate was sequenced on a separate single-read 150-cycle Illumina NextSeq 550 flow cell. In the authors' own workflow: Because only junctional sequences without quality scores were contained in the immunoSEQ output, filtering matching that applied to full-length reads could not be performed. Sequences were annotated with PyIR, a Python wrapper for IgBLAST v1.9, using IMGT germline references to assign V/J genes and CDR3. Any read was removed if the V/J assignment was weak (E-value above 1e-6), the CDR3 was missing, or the read contained stop codons, out-of-frame junctions, or ambiguous translated residues. V3J clonotypes were defined as sequences sharing an identical inferred V gene, J gene, and CDR3 amino acid sequence. The percentage overlap between two repertoires was calculated by dividing the number of shared unique clonotypes by the size of the smaller repertoire. RTK rarefaction, the Chao1 estimator, and Recon v2.1 estimates of unobserved clonotypes were used to assess repertoire richness. Generation probabilities for all TCRbeta clonotypes obtained by the gDNA method from a few donors were computed using OLGA. TCRdb stores this immuneACCESS table with in-frame sequences only. Part of the clones is absent; in the studies checked, under half of the shortfall reflects unresolved V genes, and no reason is known for the rest. Clonal size and the V and J genes are those of that table, whereas D and trimming came from the DNA. The sample table contains about 1.1 million clones; only one count was recorded for approximately 80% of them. Under 0.8% of the sample goes to the ten largest clones.

Donors were healthy HIV-negative adults with no recently reported acute infections or vaccinations. Every donor was a Caucasian adult living in Nashville, Tennessee, USA. CD4+ T cells were enriched through magnetic negative selection, after which naive cells were positively selected on CD45RA and the remaining negative fraction served as the memory subset. Blood was collected by leukapheresis, and PBMCs were isolated by Ficoll-Histopaque density gradient centrifugation and then cryopreserved in liquid nitrogen vapor phase. Analytical flow cytometry was used to check the purity and quantity of each magnetically sorted T cell population. From each sorted fraction, genomic DNA was isolated and quantified by UV absorbance on a Nanodrop 2000c. Here is what the overall study found, with its caveats: Incomplete sequencing was indicated by rarefaction of sorted-subset datasets, despite the large sequencing depth. Higher generation probabilities were observed for clonotypes shared by all four sorted-subset donors than for non-shared clonotypes. Across a handful of donors, around 5% of naive CD4, approximately 3.6% of naive CD8, approximately 2.5% of memory CD4, and 0.4% of memory CD8 clonotypes were shared. Larger estimated clonotype richness was generally found for naive subsets than for memory subsets. Pairwise subsampling led to the expectation that sequencing depth would affect the degree of clonotype sharing among donors. Because the study included a small number of donors, the genetic and exposure-history diversity represented was limited. Only blood was sampled, and tissue TCR repertoires likely differ from those in blood.

The receptor comes from a young man in good health. Some clones in this sample may be carry-over from other donors' samples. The sequencing sample was made of memory CD4+ T cells from PBMCs. The sample's cell subset or site label, decoded: CD45RA-negative fraction. The chain joins TRBV7-2 to TRBJ2-3; a tentative D match to TRBD2 spans 6 bases. The CDR3 here reads CASSSAGRRTDTQYF. The nucleotide sequence is given as TGTGCCAGCAGCTCAGCGGGCAGACGAACAGATACGCAGTATTTT.